What follows are 24 T cell receptor beta chains derived from one specimen sequenced in a study of blood T cell repertoires in COVID-19. Data came from immunoSEQ multiplex PCR; TCRdb stores just in-frame clones and leaves some out. The sample shows roughly 41,000 clones, more than 75% of them seen only once. Material for sequencing was peripheral blood. These receptor sequences come from a human donor in a cohort sampled during active COVID-19.

This clone is deemed medium-sized. This sequence joins TRBV5-1 and TRBJ2-2; D perhaps matches TRBD2 (6 bases). From germline, CDR1 is SGHRS and CDR2 YFSETQ. With 4 bases removed from V and 5 bases from J, the gap between germline ends came to 12 bases. CDR3 length: 14 residues. The CDR3 here is CASSTESGTGELFF. The CDR3 nucleotides are TGCGCCAGCAGCACAGAGAGCGGGACCGGGGAGCTGTTTTTT.

V and J are TRBV3-1 (or the pseudogene TRBV3-2) and TRBJ2-2; 7 bases align to TRBD2. The CDR3 sequence is 16 residues long. Germline CDR1 is LGHDT and CDR2 is YNNKEL (reference sequence). V was pared by 8 bases and J by 6 bases, with 15 bases of the junction left unmatched. The CDR3 DNA reads as TGTGCCAGCTCGAAGGGAGGGACCCCACATTCCGGGGAGCTGTTTTTT. Protein sequence: CASSKGGTPHSGELFF.

The chain recombines TRBV28 with TRBJ1-2; TRBD1 aligns across 7 bases. CDR1 is MDHEN, CDR2 SYDVKM, per germline. Trimming took 8 bases from V and 3 from J; bases not matched to a gene: 18. This CDR3 spans 17 amino acids. The CDR3 DNA follows: TGTGCCAGCCGAGACCGATGGGAGACAGGGCATTACTATGGCTACACCTTC. Protein: CASRDRWETGHYYGYTF.

The V gene is TRBV4-2, the J gene TRBJ2-1, with 8 bases fitting TRBD1. The germline V gene has CDR1 LGHNA and CDR2 YNFKEQ. This CDR3 region has 17 residues. The V segment lost 4 bases and the J segment 0 bases; nucleotides outside the gene matches: 8. The CDR3 here is CASSLEGQALSYNEQFF. CDR3 sequence (DNA): TGTGCCAGCAGCCTAGAGGGACAGGCCCTCTCCTACAATGAGCAGTTCTTC.

This chain links TRBV27 with TRBJ1-6; 8 bases are a match to TRBD1. Germline trimming cut 2 bases from V and 10 bases from J; bases unmatched to any gene: 16. The CDR3 is made up of 18 amino acids. Per the germline V gene, CDR1 is MNHEY and CDR2 is SMNVEV (reference sequence). CDR3 bases: TGTGCCAGCAGTTTAGGGGCCGGACAGGGCGGGGAAGGGTCACCCCTCCACTTT. Protein: CASSLGAGQGGEGSPLHF.

The chain recombines TRBV10-3 with TRBJ1-1, with TRBD1 matching 8 bases. Per the germline V gene, CDR1 is ENHRY and CDR2 is SYGVKD. The CDR3 loop spans 14 amino acids. Trimming removed 6 bases from V and 2 bases from J; junction bases left unmatched: 5. In DNA form, the CDR3 reads TGTGCCATCAGGGCGGACAGGGCAAACACTGAAGCTTTCTTT. Amino acid sequence: CAIRADRANTEAFF.

V usage is TRBV11-2 and J usage is TRBJ2-3; the D is unclear. The CDR3 contains 12 residues. Trimming pared 5 bases from V and 3 bases from J, leaving 6 bases between. Germline CDR1 and CDR2: SGHAT and FQNNGV. Here the CDR3 reads CASSPSTDTQYF. CDR3 in DNA: TGTGCCAGCAGCCCTTCGACAGATACGCAGTATTTT.

This rearrangement joins TRBV6-5 to TRBJ2-7; D perhaps matches TRBD2 (6 bases). Germline lookup yields CDR1 MNHEY and CDR2 SVGAGI. Trimming shortened V by 5 bases and J by 3 bases, and 17 bases separated the two germline ends. The CDR3 extends over 15 amino acids. Written as DNA, the CDR3 is TGTGCCAGCAGTCACCTCCGGGACTCTGACTACGAGCAGTACTTC. Its protein product is CASSHLRDSDYEQYF.

The chain is built from TRBV5-6 and TRBJ1-1; TRBD1 matches at 10 bases. CDR3 length equals 13 residues. Trimming at V came to 4 bases and at J to 8 bases, leaving 5 bases not matched to a gene. Germline V gene data show CDR1 as SGHDT and CDR2 as YYEEEE. The CDR3 DNA sequence: TGTGCCAGCAGCCGGACAGGGGGATCCGAAGCTTTCTTT. It is translated as CASSRTGGSEAFF.

V gene TRBV19 combines with J gene TRBJ1-2; D might be TRBD1 (6 bases). Germline CDR1 is LNHDA and CDR2 is SQIVND (reference sequence). CDR3 length equals 16 residues. With 7 bases removed from V and 4 bases from J, the gap between germline ends came to 22 bases. The CDR3 bases are TGTGCCAGTAAAGACCGAGGGCGAGGGGGGGGCTATGGCTACACCTTC. This gives the protein CASKDRGRGGGYGYTF.

This rearrangement joins TRBV28 to TRBJ2-7, with TRBD2 matching 9 bases. Germline V CDR1 and CDR2: MDHEN, SYDVKM. Trimming took 4 bases from V and 3 from J; bases not matched to a gene: 7. The CDR3 has 15 amino acids. The CDR3 protein is CASSSGLAGFYEQYF. The CDR3 bases are TGTGCCAGCAGTTCAGGGCTAGCGGGATTCTACGAGCAGTACTTC.

The V and J genes are TRBV28 and TRBJ2-5; 7 nucleotides match TRBD2. V trimming: 7 bases; J trimming: 5 bases; junction bases outside the gene matches: 10. This CDR3 spans 14 amino acids. Germline lookup yields CDR1 MDHEN and CDR2 SYDVKM. Written as DNA, the CDR3 is TGTGCCAGCAATCGAGGGAGGGCCGGGGAGACCCAGTACTTC. This gives the protein CASNRGRAGETQYF.

The rearrangement links TRBV2 to TRBJ2-7, with 7 bases matching TRBD1. V was pared by 8 bases and J by 0 bases, with 7 bases of the junction left unmatched. This CDR3 region has 14 residues. CDR1 is SNHLY and CDR2 is FYNNEI in the germline V gene. Written as DNA, the CDR3 is TGTGCCAGCGTCGACAGGGCCAGCTCCTACGAGCAGTACTTC. It specifies CASVDRASSYEQYF.

The chain recombines TRBV7-6 with TRBJ2-5; possibly TRBD1 for D (6 bases). The CDR3 has 16 amino acids. Trimming took off 5 bases at V and 2 bases at J, with 18 bases between the two ends. Germline-derived CDR1 and CDR2 are SGHVS and FNYEAQ. The CDR3 protein is CASSPIRDKSQETQYF. The DNA for the CDR3 is TGTGCCAGCAGCCCTATAAGGGACAAATCTCAAGAGACCCAGTACTTC.

The rearrangement uses TRBV28 and TRBJ2-4; D is uncertain. The ends were cut back, 7 bases at V and 0 bases at J, with 16 bases in the middle. Germline CDR1 and CDR2: MDHEN and SYDVKM. The CDR3 is 16 amino acids. Here the CDR3 DNA reads TGTGCCAGCACCCGTAAACTACGCCTAGCCAAAAACATTCAGTACTTC. It codes for CASTRKLRLAKNIQYF.

The V call is TRBV3-1 (or the pseudogene TRBV3-2), the J call TRBJ2-3; no clear D. The CDR3 is 11 residues long. Trimming pared 1 base from V and 8 bases from J, leaving 4 bases between. CDR1 LGHDT and CDR2 YNNKEL come from the germline V gene (reference sequence). CDR3 region: CASSQGATQYF. The DNA of the CDR3 is TGTGCCAGCAGCCAAGGGGCTACGCAGTATTTT.

The rearrangement uses TRBV3-1 (or the pseudogene TRBV3-2) and TRBJ1-2; 7 bases fit TRBD1. The CDR3 extends over 18 amino acids. Trimming at V came to 3 bases and at J to 3 bases, leaving 16 bases not matched to a gene. Germline values: CDR1 LGHDT, CDR2 YNNKEL (reference sequence). The CDR3 here is CASSHAGGGDSYYYGYTF. For the CDR3, the DNA is TGTGCCAGCAGCCACGCGGGGGGCGGGGACAGCTATTACTATGGCTACACCTTC.

This chain links TRBV4-1 with TRBJ1-3, with TRBD1 matching 7 bases. Germline V gives CDR1 MGHRA, CDR2 YSYEKL. V shed 1 base, J shed 2 bases, and the junction held 11 bases outside the gene matches. The CDR3 loop spans 18 amino acids. The CDR3, as DNA: TGCGCCAGCAGCCAAGGTTCCGAGGGGGCAAGGGCTGGAAACACCATATATTTT. It specifies CASSQGSEGARAGNTIYF.

The chain employs TRBV24-1 and TRBJ2-5, with 8 bases identical to TRBD1. J gave up 5 bases and V 5 bases, and 12 bases lay outside the gene matches. The germline gives CDR1 KGHDR, CDR2 SFDVKD. The CDR3 sequence is 16 residues long. CDR3: CATSGTGGPFQETQYF. DNA of the CDR3: TGTGCCACCAGTGGTACAGGGGGACCTTTCCAGGAGACCCAGTACTTC.

There are a few counts of this clone. V usage is TRBV7-3 and J usage is TRBJ2-2, with 7 bases fitting TRBD2. The CDR3 totals 16 residues. Looked up from germline, CDR1 is SGHTA and CDR2 is FQGTGA. V was clipped by 5 bases and J by 3 bases; unmatched bases: 9. The CDR3 here is CASSPARGGDTGELFF. CDR3 bases: TGTGCCAGCAGCCCGGCGCGGGGAGGGGACACCGGGGAGCTGTTTTTT.

The rearrangement uses TRBV5-1 and TRBJ2-3; TRBD2 matches at 9 bases. The CDR3 loop spans 15 amino acids. From germline, CDR1 is SGHRS and CDR2 YFSETQ. Losses at the gene ends were 0 bases for V and 6 bases for J; bases not matched to a gene: 5. CDR3 region: CASSLDGGRADTQYF. The CDR3 region has the DNA TGCGCCAGCAGCTTGGACGGCGGGAGGGCGGATACGCAGTATTTT.

CDR3 amino acids: CASSRQGPQHF. CDR3 nucleotides: TGTGCCAGCAGCCGACAGGGGCCCCAGCATTTT. The chain links TRBV7-2 to TRBJ1-5, with 7 bases identical to TRBD1. This CDR3 has 11 residues. V gave up 5 bases and J gave up 9 bases; unmatched junction bases: 1. Germline CDR1 SGHTA, CDR2 FQGNSA.

The CDR3 bases are TGTGCCAGCAGTTTAGGACAGAGCTATGGCTACACCTTC. Protein: CASSLGQSYGYTF. The chain uses TRBV27 and TRBJ1-2; perhaps TRBD1 as D (6 bases). V dropped 2 bases and J dropped 4 bases, with 8 bases sitting between them. Germline V lookup: CDR1 MNHEY, CDR2 SMNVEV (reference sequence). CDR3 length equals 13 residues.

The J gene is TRBJ2-7, the V gene TRBV4-1; tentative D call: TRBD1 (5 bases). The ends were cut back, 4 bases at V and 1 base at J, with 14 bases in the middle. Germline CDR1 reads MGHRA; CDR2 reads YSYEKL. The CDR3 totals 15 residues. The CDR3 bases are TGCGCCAGCAGCCCTCTCCAGGGCCCTTCCTACGAGCAGTACTTC. It encodes CASSPLQGPSYEQYF.